This T cell receptor (beta chain) stems from a study of blood T cell repertoires in COVID-19. This clone occurred a few times. The protocol was immunoSEQ multiplex PCR, while the TCRdb copy is restricted to in-frame clones and leaves out a portion. Among 150,000 to 200,000 clones listed, approximately 86% were seen once. This CDR3 has 14 amino acids. V was cut by 6 bases and J by 6 bases, with 16 bases left in between. From germline, CDR1 is SNHLY and CDR2 FYNNEI. The TCR sequence derives from a man in his 70s with active or convalescent COVID-19. The chain employs TRBV2 and TRBJ2-3; D perhaps matches TRBD2 (5 bases). The material sequenced was peripheral blood. The CDR3 DNA reads TGTGCCAGCAGGGGAGCGGAGGCGGGTGATACGCAGTATTTT. The encoded protein is CASRGAEAGDTQYF.